This T cell receptor (beta chain) came from a study of CD8+CD57+ T cells in acquired aplastic anemia. The patients chosen for sequencing had shown expansion of CD8+CD57+ cells (detected by flow cytometry). Researchers used genomic DNA as the template to profile TCR beta VDJ and CDR3. MiXCR was run by TCRdb on the reads, yielding one entry per CDR3 protein. The sample contains around 21,000 distinct CDR3 sequences, 30% to 40% of which appear only once. Study-wide results and limits: Patients had CD8+CD57+ cells showing lower diversity than total CD4+ and CD8+ pools.

As concerns this clonotype: Antigen: not known.

The clonotype comes from a human donor with aplastic anemia. Sequencing input: CD8+CD57+ T cells sorted from PBMCs. Subset reported: bead-enriched CD8+CD57+ effector memory T cells from SAA patients.

The CDR3 DNA reads as TGTGCCAGCAGCTCGGGACAGGGGCGAAATCAGCCCCAGCATTTT. Amino acid sequence: CASSSGQGRNQPQHF. The chain employs TRBV5-8 and TRBJ1-5; 10 nucleotides agree with TRBD1. With 3 bases clipped from V and 4 bases from J, the junction kept 4 bases outside the gene matches. The germline gives CDR1 SGHTS, CDR2 YDEGEE. The CDR3 contains 15 residues.